Listed here are 21 T cell receptor beta chains from one sample, sequenced in a study of blood T cell repertoires in COVID-19. TCRdb's table, derived via immunoSEQ multiplex PCR, lists solely in-frame clones and lacks some. The sample contains around 280,000 clones, around 87% of which appear only once. Sequenced sample: PBMCs or T cells enriched from blood (not recorded which). The receptors originated from a woman aged 18 to 35 with acute COVID-19.

There are a few counts of this clone. V and J are TRBV15 and TRBJ1-4; D uncertain. The V end was cut by 1 base, the J end by 5 bases, with 8 bases between. CDR3 length: 14 amino acids. Germline assignment: CDR1 LNHNV and CDR2 YYDKDF (reference sequence). The CDR3 protein is CATSRGQRNEKLFF. CDR3 DNA sequence: TGTGCCACCAGCAGAGGGCAGAGGAATGAAAAACTGTTTTTT.

The chain links TRBV3-1 (or the pseudogene TRBV3-2) to TRBJ2-1; 12 bases agree with TRBD2. The CDR3 is 14 residues long. The junction had 3 bases not matched to a gene; V was cut back by 3 bases and J by 9 bases. Germline V gene data show CDR1 as LGHDT and CDR2 as YNNKEL (reference sequence). The CDR3 nucleotides are TGTGCCAGCAGCCACTGGACTAGCGGGACTGAGCAGTTCTTC. Amino acid sequence: CASSHWTSGTEQFF.

V usage is TRBV2 and J usage is TRBJ2-7; no reliable D call. Trimming took off 5 bases at V and 0 bases at J, with 8 bases between the two ends. CDR1 is SNHLY, CDR2 FYNNEI, per germline. The CDR3 consists of 13 residues. DNA for the CDR3: TGTGCCAGCAGTCTTCAGATCTCCTACGAGCAGTACTTC. Encoded protein: CASSLQISYEQYF.

A few counts support this clone. The V gene is TRBV6-5, the J gene TRBJ2-7, with D maybe TRBD1 (5 bases). Germline V gene data show CDR1 as MNHEY and CDR2 as SVGAGI. The V end was cut by 6 bases, the J end by 1 base, with 16 bases between. CDR3 length equals 15 residues. CDR3 region: CASRLSHTGSYEQYF. The CDR3 region has the DNA TGTGCCAGCAGGTTGTCGCATACAGGTTCCTACGAGCAGTACTTC.

As DNA, the CDR3 is TGTGCCAGCAGCTTAGCGGACAGGGGCGCCGTCACCGGGGAGCTGTTTTTT. Its protein product is CASSLADRGAVTGELFF. The chain links TRBV7-3 to TRBJ2-2; TRBD1 matches 9 bases. Per the germline V gene, CDR1 is SGHTA and CDR2 is FQGTGA. V shed 2 bases, J shed 4 bases, and the junction held 8 bases outside the gene matches. This CDR3 spans 17 amino acids.

The CDR3 nucleotides read TGTGCCAGCAGTTACTCGTTAGGGGCTAATGAAAAACTGTTTTTT. Its protein product is CASSYSLGANEKLFF. This chain connects TRBV6-5 to TRBJ1-4, with D tentatively TRBD1 (5 bases). The V and J ends lost 0 bases and 3 bases respectively, with 8 bases between them. The CDR3 covers 15 residues. Germline V gives CDR1 MNHEY, CDR2 SVGAGI.

The chain joins TRBV6-5 to TRBJ1-1; 7 bases are a match to TRBD1. Germline V CDR1 and CDR2: MNHEY, SVGAGI. The CDR3 has 15 residues. The J segment lost 4 bases and the V segment lost 0 bases, leaving 5 bases of the junction unmatched. CDR3 residues: CASSYSRQGGTEAFF. CDR3 nucleotides: TGTGCCAGCAGTTACTCTCGACAGGGAGGCACTGAAGCTTTCTTT.

The chain links TRBV9 to TRBJ1-1; D perhaps matches TRBD1 (5 bases). The V and J ends lost 0 bases and 3 bases respectively, with 6 bases between them. Germline-derived CDR1 and CDR2 are SGDLS and YYNGEE. This CDR3 is built from 13 residues. The CDR3 DNA reads as TGTGCCAGCAGCGTAGTAGGGGACACTGAAGCTTTCTTT. Encoded protein: CASSVVGDTEAFF.

The chain recombines TRBV5-4 with TRBJ2-7, with 10 bases that match TRBD1. CDR3 size: 13 residues. With 3 bases clipped from V and 5 bases from J, the junction kept 2 bases outside the gene matches. Germline lookup yields CDR1 SGHNT and CDR2 YYREEE (reference sequence). CDR3 amino acids: CASSSDRGDEQYF. For the CDR3, the DNA is TGTGCCAGCAGCTCGGACAGGGGGGACGAGCAGTACTTC.

This chain uses TRBV19 with TRBJ1-5, with 7 bases matching TRBD1. The CDR3 sequence is 15 residues long. Germline trimming cut 5 bases from V and 0 bases from J; bases unmatched to any gene: 4. From germline, CDR1 is LNHDA and CDR2 SQIVND (reference sequence). The CDR3 is CASSGQETSNQPQHF. In DNA, the CDR3 is TGTGCCAGTAGTGGACAGGAGACTAGCAATCAGCCCCAGCATTTT.

The rearrangement uses TRBV14 and TRBJ2-5; no firm D call. Trimming took off 1 base at V and 3 bases at J, with 15 bases between the two ends. Germline assignment: CDR1 SGHDN and CDR2 FVKESK. The length of the CDR3 is 16 residues. The CDR3 loop is CASSQAFRRTKETQYF. The CDR3 DNA is TGTGCCAGCAGCCAAGCCTTTCGGAGAACTAAAGAGACCCAGTACTTC.

The chain couples TRBV19 to TRBJ2-1; 7 positions match TRBD1. Germline V lookup: CDR1 LNHDA, CDR2 SQIVND (reference sequence). The CDR3 is 12 residues long. V was clipped by 6 bases and J by 7 bases; unmatched bases: 3. The CDR3 reads CASSVTGNEQFF. In nucleotides, the CDR3 is TGTGCCAGTAGCGTGACAGGGAATGAGCAGTTCTTC.

In its sample, this clone was seen once. V usage is TRBV6-1 and J usage is TRBJ1-1, with 8 nucleotides matching TRBD1. This CDR3 comprises 18 residues. The V gene end was trimmed by 4 bases and the J gene end by 0 bases; junction bases not matched to a gene: 13. Germline CDR1 MNHNS, CDR2 SASEGT. Here the CDR3 DNA reads TGTGCCAGCAGTGTAGGGACCAGGGGGCAGTTGGTGAACACTGAAGCTTTCTTT. Protein product: CASSVGTRGQLVNTEAFF.

The V gene is TRBV7-9, the J gene TRBJ2-7, with 7 bases lining up with TRBD2. V shed 4 bases, J shed 3 bases, and the junction held 6 bases outside the gene matches. The CDR3 spans 14 residues. Germline CDR1 is SEHNR and CDR2 is FQNEAQ (reference sequence). CDR3 region: CASSSPSGSYEQYF. The CDR3 nucleotides read TGTGCCAGCAGCTCCCCTAGCGGCAGCTACGAGCAGTACTTC.

V usage is TRBV28 and J usage is TRBJ1-2, with 7 bases aligning to TRBD1. Germline lookup yields CDR1 MDHEN and CDR2 SYDVKM. Losses at the gene ends were 5 bases for V and 3 bases for J; bases not matched to a gene: 9. The CDR3 runs to 15 residues. CDR3 DNA: TGTGCCAGCAGTCTCACCTTAACAGGGGACTATGGCTACACCTTC. Translated: CASSLTLTGDYGYTF.

The chain combines TRBV6-5 with TRBJ2-2; 10 bases agree with TRBD1. There are 15 residues in the CDR3. After removal of 6 bases from V and 4 bases from J, the junction contained 5 bases not matched to a gene. The germline V gene encodes CDR1 MNHEY and CDR2 SVGAGI. As DNA, the CDR3 is TGTGCCAGCAGGACCGGGACAGGGGTCACCGGGGAGCTGTTTTTT. Encoded protein: CASRTGTGVTGELFF.

J is TRBJ2-7 and V is TRBV30; a possible D gene is TRBD1 (6 bases). Trimming pared 0 bases from V and 7 bases from J, leaving 16 bases between. The CDR3 length is 14 residues. In germline, CDR1 is GTSNPN, CDR2 SVGIG (reference sequence). Here the CDR3 reads CAWSVGTPTREQYF. The CDR3 DNA follows: TGTGCCTGGAGTGTAGGGACACCCACACGGGAGCAGTACTTC.

This rearrangement joins TRBV7-9 to TRBJ1-1; the D is unclear. Trimming removed 3 bases at V and 0 bases at J, with 5 bases between. Per the germline V gene, CDR1 is SEHNR and CDR2 is FQNEAQ (reference sequence). The CDR3 contains 13 residues. The CDR3 here is CASSFDLNTEAFF. CDR3 in DNA: TGTGCCAGCAGCTTCGACTTGAACACTGAAGCTTTCTTT.

This chain links TRBV7-9 with TRBJ2-2; the D gene is possibly TRBD2 (5 bases). Germline CDR1 SEHNR, CDR2 FQNEAQ (reference sequence). V was clipped by 8 bases and J by 2 bases, with 12 bases between them. CDR3 length: 14 residues. CDR3 residues: CASRLASNTGELFF. In nucleotides, the CDR3 is TGTGCCAGCCGGCTAGCCTCAAACACCGGGGAGCTGTTTTTT.

CDR3 coding DNA: TGTGCCTGGAGTGCCGGGGATAACTATGGCTACACCTTC. It codes for CAWSAGDNYGYTF. This chain joins TRBV30 and TRBJ1-2, with D unresolved. Trimming shortened V by 1 base and J by 1 base, and 7 bases separated the two germline ends. This CDR3 contains 13 residues. Germline loops: CDR1 GTSNPN, CDR2 SVGIG (reference sequence).

The CDR3 loop reads CASSEGLAGGYHNEQFF. For the CDR3, the DNA is TGTGCCAGCAGCGAAGGACTAGCGGGAGGGTACCACAATGAGCAGTTCTTC. The chain has TRBV5-4 and TRBJ2-1; 15 nucleotides align to TRBD2. V lost 4 bases and J lost 5; bases outside the gene matches: 7. This CDR3 contains 17 residues. CDR1 and CDR2 (germline): SGHNT, YYREEE (reference sequence).